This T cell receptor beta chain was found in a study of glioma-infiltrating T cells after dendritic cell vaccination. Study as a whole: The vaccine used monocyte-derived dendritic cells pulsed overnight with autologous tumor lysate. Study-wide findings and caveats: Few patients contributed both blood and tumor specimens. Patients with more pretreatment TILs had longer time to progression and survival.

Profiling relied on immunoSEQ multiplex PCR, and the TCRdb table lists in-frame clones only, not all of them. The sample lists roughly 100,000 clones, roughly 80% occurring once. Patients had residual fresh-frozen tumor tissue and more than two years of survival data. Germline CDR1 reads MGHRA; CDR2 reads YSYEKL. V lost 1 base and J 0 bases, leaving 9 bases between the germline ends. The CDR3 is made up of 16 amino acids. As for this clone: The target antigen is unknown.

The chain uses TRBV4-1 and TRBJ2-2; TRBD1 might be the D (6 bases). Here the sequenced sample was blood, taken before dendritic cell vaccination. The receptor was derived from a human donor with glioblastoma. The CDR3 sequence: CASSQVSGANTGELFF. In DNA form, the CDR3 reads TGCGCCAGCAGCCAAGTGTCAGGGGCGAACACCGGGGAGCTGTTTTTT.